This T cell receptor (beta chain) was sequenced during a study of T cell responses to AZD1222 COVID-19 vaccine. General study findings and limits: The donor group comprised mostly white British people and more females; the analysis possibly underestimated clonal diversity.

Comment on this clone: The antigen is not known. The same CDR3 also results from other DNA sequences found in this sample.

Some clones are missing from TCRdb's copy, which holds only in-frame ones; the method was immunoSEQ multiplex PCR. Of about 170,000 clones detected, approximately 92% appear once; the ten largest clones hold 1.5% to 2%. The CDR3 spans 14 residues. The germline gives CDR1 MNHEY, CDR2 SVGAGI. Trimming took off 2 bases at V and 1 base at J, with 8 bases between the two ends. The J gene is TRBJ1-1, the V gene TRBV6-5; the D is unclear. This TCR derives from an adult in good health. Sequenced material: peripheral blood, taken on day 0 of AZD1222 vaccination. This chain's CDR3 is CASSYLGRNTEAFF. The CDR3 DNA reads TGTGCCAGCAGTTACCTCGGACGGAACACTGAAGCTTTCTTT.